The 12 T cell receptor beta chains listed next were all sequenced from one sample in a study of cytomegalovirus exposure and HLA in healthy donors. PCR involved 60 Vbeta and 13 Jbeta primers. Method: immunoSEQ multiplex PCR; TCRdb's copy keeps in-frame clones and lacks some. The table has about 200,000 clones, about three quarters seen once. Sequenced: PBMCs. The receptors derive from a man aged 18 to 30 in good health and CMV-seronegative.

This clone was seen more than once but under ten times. The CDR3 DNA sequence: TGTGCCAGCAGGTTACACAATAAGTATGGCTACACCTTC. It is translated as CASRLHNKYGYTF. The chain has TRBV6-5 and TRBJ1-2, with no clear D. The CDR3 has 13 residues. Looked up from germline, CDR1 is MNHEY and CDR2 is SVGAGI. The ends were cut back, 6 bases at V and 5 bases at J, with 13 bases in the middle.

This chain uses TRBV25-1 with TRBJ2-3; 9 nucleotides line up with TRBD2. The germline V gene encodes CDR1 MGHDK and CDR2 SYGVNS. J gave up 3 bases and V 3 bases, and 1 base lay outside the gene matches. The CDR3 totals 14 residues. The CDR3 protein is CASSDLAGTDTQYF. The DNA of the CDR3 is TGTGCCAGCAGTGACCTAGCGGGAACAGATACGCAGTATTTT.

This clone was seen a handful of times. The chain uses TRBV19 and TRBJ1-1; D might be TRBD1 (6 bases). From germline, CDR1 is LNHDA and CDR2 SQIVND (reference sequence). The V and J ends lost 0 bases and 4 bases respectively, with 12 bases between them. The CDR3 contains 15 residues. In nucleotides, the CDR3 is TGTGCCAGTAGTATAGATCAGGGGAGGGCCACTGAAGCTTTCTTT. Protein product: CASSIDQGRATEAFF.

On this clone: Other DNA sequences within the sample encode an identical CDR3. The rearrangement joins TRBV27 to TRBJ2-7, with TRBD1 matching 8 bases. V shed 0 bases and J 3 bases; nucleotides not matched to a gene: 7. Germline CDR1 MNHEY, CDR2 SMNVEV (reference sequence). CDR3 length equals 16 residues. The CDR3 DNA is TGTGCCAGCAGTTTATCGGTCGGACAGGGAATCTACGAGCAGTACTTC. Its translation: CASSLSVGQGIYEQYF.

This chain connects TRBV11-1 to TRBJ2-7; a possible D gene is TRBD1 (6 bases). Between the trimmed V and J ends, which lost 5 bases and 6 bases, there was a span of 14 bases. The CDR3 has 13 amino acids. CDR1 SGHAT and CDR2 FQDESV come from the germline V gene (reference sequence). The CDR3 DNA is TGTGCCAGCAGCGTCCACAGGGAAGGCGAGCAGTACTTC. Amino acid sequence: CASSVHREGEQYF.

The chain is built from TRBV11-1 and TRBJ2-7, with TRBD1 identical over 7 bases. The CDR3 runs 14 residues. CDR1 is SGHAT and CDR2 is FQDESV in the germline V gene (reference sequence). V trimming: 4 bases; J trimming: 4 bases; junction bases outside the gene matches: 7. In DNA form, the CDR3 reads TGTGCCAGCAGCTCCCCCACAGGGGTTTACGAGCAGTACTTC. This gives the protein CASSSPTGVYEQYF.

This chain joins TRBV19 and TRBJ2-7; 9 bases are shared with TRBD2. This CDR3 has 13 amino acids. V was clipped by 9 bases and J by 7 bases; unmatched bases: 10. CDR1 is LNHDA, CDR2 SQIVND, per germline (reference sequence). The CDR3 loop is CASAPGLAHEQYF. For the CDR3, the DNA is TGTGCCAGCGCCCCGGGACTAGCCCATGAGCAGTACTTC.

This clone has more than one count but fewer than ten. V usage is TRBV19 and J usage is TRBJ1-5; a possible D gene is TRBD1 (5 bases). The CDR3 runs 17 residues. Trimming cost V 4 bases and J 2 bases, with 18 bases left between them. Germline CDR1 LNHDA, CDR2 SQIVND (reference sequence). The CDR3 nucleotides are TGTGCCAGTAGTAAAGGGAGGGTCGGGGGGGGCAATCAGCCCCAGCATTTT. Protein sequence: CASSKGRVGGGNQPQHF.

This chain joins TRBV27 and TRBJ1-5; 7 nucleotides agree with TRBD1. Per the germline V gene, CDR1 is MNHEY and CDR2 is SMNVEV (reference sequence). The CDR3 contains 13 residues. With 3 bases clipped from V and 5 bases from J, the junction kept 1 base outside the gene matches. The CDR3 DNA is TGTGCCAGCAGTTTCACAGGGGATCAGCCCCAGCATTTT. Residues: CASSFTGDQPQHF.

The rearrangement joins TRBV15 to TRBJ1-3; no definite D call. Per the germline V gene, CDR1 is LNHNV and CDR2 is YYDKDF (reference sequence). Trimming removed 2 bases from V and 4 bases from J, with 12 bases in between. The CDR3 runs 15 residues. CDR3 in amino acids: CATSRQTQAGNTIYF. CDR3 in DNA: TGTGCCACCAGCAGACAGACCCAGGCGGGAAACACCATATATTTT.

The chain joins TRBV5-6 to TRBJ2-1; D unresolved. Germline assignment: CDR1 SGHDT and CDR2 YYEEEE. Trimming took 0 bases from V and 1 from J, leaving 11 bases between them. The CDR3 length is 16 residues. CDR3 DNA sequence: TGTGCCAGCAGCTTGGGTGGTAGTCTTTCCTACAATGAGCAGTTCTTC. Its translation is CASSLGGSLSYNEQFF.

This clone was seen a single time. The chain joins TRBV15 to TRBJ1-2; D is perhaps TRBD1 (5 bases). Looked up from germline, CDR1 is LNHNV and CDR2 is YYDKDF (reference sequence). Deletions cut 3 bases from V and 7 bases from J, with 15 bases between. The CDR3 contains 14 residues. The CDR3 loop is CATSRELQGGGYTF. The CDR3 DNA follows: TGTGCCACCAGCAGGGAGCTCCAGGGTGGTGGCTACACCTTC. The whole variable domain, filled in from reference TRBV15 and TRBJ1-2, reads DAMVIQNPRYQVTQFGKPVTLSCSQTLNHNVMYWYQQKSSQAPKLLFHYYDKDFNNEADTPDNFQSRRPNTSFCFLDIRSPGLGDTAMYLCATSRELQGGGYTFGSGTRLTVV.